This T cell receptor (beta chain) was found in a study of blood T cell repertoires in COVID-19. This CDR3 is built from 15 residues. V dropped 1 base and J dropped 3; count of bases not matched to a gene: 5. Germline lookup yields CDR1 LGHNT and CDR2 FRNRAP. Generated by immunoSEQ multiplex PCR, the TCRdb table keeps only in-frame clones and is missing some. The top ten clones hold 1.1% of a sample with fewer than 500,000 clones, more than 80% of them seen once. The sequenced material came from PBMCs or T cells enriched from blood (not recorded which). The sequence derives from a man aged 25 to 45 who had recovered from COVID-19. The rearrangement links TRBV12-5 to TRBJ2-7, with 8 positions matching TRBD1. The CDR3 region has the DNA TGTGCTAGTGGTTTGGCCGGGACAGGAGACTACGAGCAGTACTTC. Translated, it gives CASGLAGTGDYEQYF.